The clone carrying this T cell receptor beta chain was seen a few times. This record comes from a study of Ad26.COV2.S vaccination and SARS-CoV-2 variants. TCRdb's table, derived via immunoSEQ multiplex PCR, lists solely in-frame clones and lacks some. The table lists more than 300,000 clones, 85% of them singletons, with around 2% in the top ten. This CDR3 is built from 14 residues. Treatment of the sample: roughly 18 received Ad26.COV2.S at low or high dose, single or two shots; about 5 received placebo; per-sample allocation not given. Day 63 after the first injection of vaccine or placebo was the sampling time.

This TCR was recovered from a person between 18 and 65 years old who received the Ad26.COV2.S COVID-19 vaccine or a placebo. The chain joins TRBV12-1 to TRBJ2-3; the table's TRBD1 call for D was not verified on the DNA. TRBV12-1 is listed as a pseudogene. The sample in question was peripheral blood, obtained in a trial of Ad26.COV2.S vaccine versus placebo. The CDR3 loop is CASSCGDSSDTQYF. The CDR3, as DNA: TGTGCCAGCAGCTGCGGGGACAGCTCAGATACGCAGTATTTT.